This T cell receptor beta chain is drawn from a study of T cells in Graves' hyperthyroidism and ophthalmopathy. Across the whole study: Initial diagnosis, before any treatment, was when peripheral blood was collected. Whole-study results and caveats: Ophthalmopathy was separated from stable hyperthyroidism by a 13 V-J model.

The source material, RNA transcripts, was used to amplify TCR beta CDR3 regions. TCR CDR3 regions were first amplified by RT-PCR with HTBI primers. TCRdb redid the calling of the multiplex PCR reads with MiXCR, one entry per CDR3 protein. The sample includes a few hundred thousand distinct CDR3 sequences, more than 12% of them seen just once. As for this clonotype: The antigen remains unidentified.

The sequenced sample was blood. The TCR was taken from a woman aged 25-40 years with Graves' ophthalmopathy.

As DNA, the CDR3 is TGTGCCAGCAGCTTAACTCTGGAAGAGACCCAGTACTTC. It translates to CASSLTLEETQYF. The V and J genes are TRBV7-3 and TRBJ2-5; D gene ambiguous. Deletions cut 0 bases from V and 3 bases from J, with 5 bases between. This CDR3 contains 13 residues. Germline lookup yields CDR1 SGHTA and CDR2 FQGTGA.